This T cell receptor (beta chain) was captured by sequencing in a study of shared clonotypes between healthy human individuals (dated by TCRdb to the early 2020s). Some background on the complete study: A few men and a couple of women, aged 18 to 49 years, made up the cohort. Per donor, leukapheresis produced somewhere between about 0.94 and 9 billion PBMCs. To increase sequencing depth and limit assay-specific biases, different laboratories used diverse techniques to prepare libraries and sequence TCR repertoires. For each donor, CD4 naive and CD4 memory were each given three plates, CD8 naive was given two plates, and CD8 memory was given one plate. To estimate repertoire size and how much clonotype sharing occurs between individuals, the study deeply sequenced the blood TCR repertoires of 4 to 6 healthy adults.

On this clone itself: Its antigen is unknown. Qualities for individual bases were not recorded, and no much larger clone is one base off.

Study-wide conclusions, independent of this receptor: Because the study included a small number of donors, the genetic and exposure-history diversity represented was limited. Clonotypes shared by all four sorted-subset donors showed higher generation probabilities than non-shared clonotypes. Naive subsets generally had larger estimated clonotype richness than memory subsets. Only blood was sampled, and tissue TCR repertoires likely differ from those in blood. Pairwise subsampling led to the expectation that sequencing depth would affect the degree of clonotype sharing among donors. Rarefaction of sorted-subset datasets indicated incomplete sequencing despite the large sequencing depth. Across several donors, around 5% of naive CD4, roughly 3.5% of naive CD8, around 2.1% of memory CD4, and around 0.4% of memory CD8 clonotypes were shared.

The CDR3 goes from the cysteine to the phenylalanine over 15 residues. Only the CDR3 portion is preserved as DNA: 45 bases, with reading frame beginning at the first base. In the germline V gene, CDR1 corresponds to SGHRS and CDR2 to YFSETQ. V is trimmed back by 4 bases and J by 3 bases, and the junction contains 8 bases that no gene match accounts for. The donors were healthy, HIV-negative adults who had no recently reported acute infections or vaccinations. Every donor was a Caucasian adult residing in Nashville, Tennessee, USA. CD4+ T cells were enriched by magnetic negative selection, after which naive cells were positively selected on CD45RA and the negative fraction was taken as the memory subset. Blood was obtained by leukapheresis, after which PBMCs were separated by Ficoll-Histopaque density gradient centrifugation and cryopreserved in liquid nitrogen vapor phase. Purity and quantity of every magnetically sorted T cell population were checked by analytical flow cytometry. Genomic DNA was isolated from every sorted fraction and measured by UV absorbance on a Nanodrop 2000c.

Using the deep immunoSEQ assay, TCR CDR3 regions were amplified from genomic DNA by multiplex PCR. Genomic DNA extracted from each cell subset was distributed evenly over all wells of several immunoSEQ 96-well plates, and each plate served as one replicate. For sorted subsets, around 200 ng genomic DNA, equal to about 30,000 T cell genomes, was loaded into each replicate PCR. The purified libraries were quantified using a Qubit 3.0 fluorometer, sized with a Bioanalyzer 2100, and then quantified again using the KAPA Library Quantification kit. Each immunoSEQ 96-well plate was sequenced on its own single-read 150-cycle Illumina NextSeq 550 flow cell. As for the original processing: Because only junctional sequences without quality scores were contained in the immunoSEQ output, filtering matching that applied to full-length reads could not be performed. Sequences were annotated with PyIR, a Python wrapper for IgBLAST v1.9, and V/J genes and CDR3 were assigned using IMGT germline references. Any read was removed if the V/J assignment was weak (E-value above 1e-6), the CDR3 was missing, or the read contained stop codons, out-of-frame junctions, or ambiguous translated residues. V3J clonotypes were defined as sequences sharing an identical inferred V gene, J gene, and CDR3 amino acid sequence. To compute the percentage overlap between repertoires, the number of shared unique clonotypes was divided by the size of the smaller repertoire. Three approaches were used to assess repertoire richness: RTK rarefaction, the Chao1 estimator, and Recon v2.1 estimates of unobserved clonotypes. Generation probabilities for all TCRbeta clonotypes obtained by the gDNA method from a handful of donors were computed using OLGA. TCRdb mirrors the immuneACCESS table, restricted to in-frame sequences. Some clones are absent from its copies; in checked studies, under half trace to an unresolved V gene, and the reason for the others is unknown. That table is the source of V, J and clone size, and D and trimming were worked out from the DNA. The sample profile shows hundreds of thousands of clones; approximately 75% of them were found once. The top ten clonotypes cover approximately 2% of the sample.

The receptor chain draws on TRBV5-1 and TRBJ2-7; TRBD1 aligns with 9 central bases. The sequenced material came from memory CD4+ T cells sorted from blood. The cell subset or site label on this specimen signifies: CD45RA-negative fraction. The TCR comes from a woman in her twenties or thirties in good health. In nucleotide form, the sequence is TGCGCCAGCAGCGAACGGACAGGGGTGGGCTACGAGCAGTACTTC. Translated, it gives CASSERTGVGYEQYF.